The 14 T cell receptor beta chains given below trace back to one sample, sequenced in a study of T cells in Graves' hyperthyroidism and ophthalmopathy. The CDR3 regions of TCR beta were amplified from RNA transcripts. First-round RT-PCR targeting the TCR CDR3 was performed with the HTBI primer set. MiXCR, run by TCRdb on the multiplex PCR reads, gives a single entry per CDR3 protein. The table shows more than 300,000 distinct CDR3 sequences, with roughly 14% occurring only once. What was sequenced was blood. Source of these receptors: an older woman with Graves' hyperthyroidism.

In this sample, this clonotype turned up a few times. The rearrangement links TRBV12-3 or TRBV12-4 to TRBJ2-7; 11 bases align to TRBD1. J was trimmed by 7 bases and V by 8 bases; bases with no gene match: 13. This CDR3 comprises 15 residues. The CDR3 coding sequence is TGTGCCAGCCCTCCTCTGGGGACAGGGGGGGGGGAGCAGTACTTC. Protein sequence: CASPPLGTGGGEQYF.

This clonotype turned up a few times. The gene calls are TRBV20-1 and TRBJ2-7; 10 nucleotides match TRBD1. This CDR3 contains 15 residues. Germline V lookup: CDR1 DFQATT, CDR2 SNEGSKA (reference sequence). V was clipped by 3 bases and J by 4 bases; unmatched bases: 9. CDR3 bases: TGCAGTGCTAGGGAACCGACAGGGGGCCGATACGAGCAGTACTTC. Its translation is CSAREPTGGRYEQYF.

The J gene is TRBJ2-5, the V gene TRBV6-1; D is ambiguous. This CDR3 spans 15 amino acids. V lost 3 bases and J 2 bases, leaving 13 bases between the germline ends. The V gene's germline CDR1 is MNHNS and CDR2 SASEGT. This CDR3 reads CASSEGSFPQETQYF. Written as DNA, the CDR3 is TGTGCCAGCAGTGAGGGCAGCTTTCCGCAAGAGACCCAGTACTTC.

V usage is TRBV5-5 and J usage is TRBJ1-4; D gene ambiguous. Trimming shortened V by 4 bases and J by 7 bases, and 8 bases separated the two germline ends. The CDR3 consists of 12 residues. Per germline, CDR1 SGHKS and CDR2 YYEKEE (reference sequence). CDR3 loop: CASSPMGEKLFF. DNA for the CDR3: TGTGCCAGCAGCCCGATGGGTGAAAAACTGTTTTTT. Together with reference TRBV5-5 and TRBJ1-4, the CDR3 gives the full variable domain: DAGVTQSPTHLIKTRGQQVTLRCSPISGHKSVSWYQQVLGQGPQFIFQYYEKEERGRGNFPDRFSARQFPNYSSELNVNALLLGDSALYLCASSPMGEKLFFGSGTQLSVL.

Ten or more counts support this clonotype. The chain uses TRBV20-1 and TRBJ2-1; 7 positions match TRBD2. The CDR3 extends over 16 amino acids. The germline CDR1 and CDR2 sequences are DFQATT and SNEGSKA (reference sequence). Trimming removed 0 bases from V and 8 bases from J; junction bases left unmatched: 13. CDR3 nucleotide sequence: TGCAGTGCTAGAGATCTTATCGGCGGGAGTCTCGATGAGCAGTTCTTC. Protein sequence: CSARDLIGGSLDEQFF.

This clonotype has ten or more counts. J is TRBJ1-2 and V is TRBV20-1; tentative D call: TRBD1 (5 bases). The CDR3 has 13 residues. Trimming took 6 bases from V and 0 from J, leaving 11 bases between them. CDR1 and CDR2 (germline): DFQATT, SNEGSKA (reference sequence). CDR3 nucleotide sequence: TGCAGTGCCGCTGGGGCCGCTAACTATGGCTACACCTTC. Its protein product is CSAAGAANYGYTF.

CDR3 amino acids: CASSALTGWEGYTF. The DNA for the CDR3 is TGTGCCAGCAGTGCCCTGACCGGGTGGGAGGGCTACACCTTC. This chain uses TRBV6-1 with TRBJ1-2; D gene unclear. V was shortened by 4 bases and J by 8 bases, with 17 bases between the two germline ends. The CDR3 sequence is 14 residues long. Germline V gives CDR1 MNHNS, CDR2 SASEGT.

This clonotype was seen ten or more times. The rearrangement joins TRBV20-1 to TRBJ1-2, with 7 bases aligning to TRBD1. Germline V gene sequence: CDR1 DFQATT, CDR2 SNEGSKA (reference sequence). The V and J ends lost 5 bases and 6 bases, in that order; junction bases with no gene match: 12. This CDR3 is built from 14 residues. CDR3 sequence: CSASREGGAHGYTF. DNA of the CDR3: TGCAGTGCTTCACGAGAAGGGGGCGCACATGGCTACACCTTC.

This clonotype was observed a handful of times. The rearrangement uses TRBV12-3 or TRBV12-4 and TRBJ2-7, with D hard to call. Trimming shortened V by 6 bases and J by 5 bases, and 11 bases separated the two germline ends. The CDR3 totals 12 residues. In DNA, the CDR3 is TGTGCCAGCAGCCGCCTTTCCCACGAGCAGTACTTC. Protein sequence: CASSRLSHEQYF.

This clonotype was seen ten or more times. The CDR3 DNA sequence: TGTGCCTGGAGTGTACCCGGTCAGCCCCAGCATTTT. It yields the protein CAWSVPGQPQHF. The chain couples TRBV30 to TRBJ1-5; D not resolved. Germline CDR1 reads GTSNPN; CDR2 reads SVGIG (reference sequence). V lost 0 bases and J lost 6, with 6 bases in between. CDR3 length equals 12 residues.

The table lists this clonotype with many counts. The DNA for the CDR3 is TGCAGTGCTAGAGTGTTTGGTTTATCGGGGTCCAAAAACATTCAGTACTTC. Translating it yields CSARVFGLSGSKNIQYF. The V and J genes are TRBV20-1 and TRBJ2-4, with a weak D call TRBD2 (5 bases). The CDR3 is 17 residues long. Trimming took off 1 base at V and 2 bases at J, with 18 bases between the two ends. Germline CDR1 and CDR2: DFQATT and SNEGSKA (reference sequence).

The chain recombines TRBV10-2 with TRBJ2-7; D remains ambiguous. Trimming pared 4 bases from V and 11 bases from J, leaving 12 bases between. The CDR3 has 11 amino acids. Germline CDR1 and CDR2: WSHSY and SAAADI. As DNA, the CDR3 is TGCGCCAGCAGTGCCGCGCTGGAGAAGTACTTC. It translates to CASSAALEKYF.

This clonotype was counted a few times. The chain recombines TRBV19 with TRBJ2-7; 9 positions agree with TRBD2. This CDR3 region has 15 residues. The J segment lost 4 bases and the V segment lost 3 bases, leaving 7 bases of the junction unmatched. The V gene's germline CDR1 is LNHDA and CDR2 SQIVND (reference sequence). The CDR3 DNA follows: TGTGCCAGTAGTATGGAGGGACTAGCTTTATACGAGCAGTACTTC. Protein sequence: CASSMEGLALYEQYF.

This clonotype was picked up a small number of times. This sequence joins TRBV18 and TRBJ2-3; 7 bases line up with TRBD1. The length of the CDR3 is 15 residues. Germline CDR1 KGHSH, CDR2 LQKENI. V lost 8 bases, J lost 0 bases, and 8 bases stayed unmatched. The CDR3 DNA reads TGTGCCAGCCTCGAACTGGGACAGAGCACAGATACGCAGTATTTT. Residues: CASLELGQSTDTQYF.